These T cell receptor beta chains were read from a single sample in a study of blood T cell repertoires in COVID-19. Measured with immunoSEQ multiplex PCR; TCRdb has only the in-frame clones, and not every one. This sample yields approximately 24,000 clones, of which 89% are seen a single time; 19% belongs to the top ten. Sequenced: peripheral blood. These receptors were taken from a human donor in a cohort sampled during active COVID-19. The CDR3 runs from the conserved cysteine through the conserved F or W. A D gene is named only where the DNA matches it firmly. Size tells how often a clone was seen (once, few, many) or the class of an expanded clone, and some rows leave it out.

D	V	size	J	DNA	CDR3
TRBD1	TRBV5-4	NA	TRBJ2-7	TGTGCCAGCAGCGTACGACAGGGTTTCTACGAGCAGTACTTC	CASSVRQGFYEQYF
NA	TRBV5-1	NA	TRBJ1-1	TGCGCCAGCAGCCGGAGTTCTGGACATGCTACTGAAGCTTTCTTT	CASSRSSGHATEAFF
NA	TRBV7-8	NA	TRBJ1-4	TGTGCCAGCAGCTTATTCTTGACTAATGAAAAACTGTTTTTT	CASSLFLTNEKLFF
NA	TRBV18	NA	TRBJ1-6	TGTGCCAGCTCACCACCGTCGGGGAATAATTCACCCCTCCACTTT	CASSPPSGNNSPLHF
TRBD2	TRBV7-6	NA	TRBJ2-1	TGTGCCAGCAGCTCGGGACTAGCGGGGGACCTCATTTACAATGAGCAGTTCTTC	CASSSGLAGDLIYNEQFF
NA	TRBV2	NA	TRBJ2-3	TGTGCCAGCAGTGATGGAGGGATCGGCACAGATACGCAGTATTTT	CASSDGGIGTDTQYF
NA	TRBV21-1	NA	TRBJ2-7	TGTGCCAGCAGCAAAGAACAGAGCTACGAGCAGTACTTC	CASSKEQSYEQYF
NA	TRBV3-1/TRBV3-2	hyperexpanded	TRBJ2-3	TGTGCCAGCAGCCAAGGGACAAACACAGATACGCAGTATTTT	CASSQGTNTDTQYF
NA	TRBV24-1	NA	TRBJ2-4	TGTGCCACCAGTGAGGGGCCACCCCCTAACATTCAGTACTTC	CATSEGPPPNIQYF
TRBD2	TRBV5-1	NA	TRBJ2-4	TGCGCCAGCAGCGGAGGGGTAGCGGGAGTTGGGGGAAACATTCAGTACTTC	CASSGGVAGVGGNIQYF
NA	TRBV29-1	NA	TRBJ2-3	TGCAGCGTTGAAGATCGTGGCACAGATACGCAGTATTTT	CSVEDRGTDTQYF
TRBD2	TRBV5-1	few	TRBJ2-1	TGCGCCAGCAGCTTGTTCTCTGCGTCGACTAGCGGGAGAACTGGTGAGCAGTTCTTC	CASSLFSASTSGRTGEQFF
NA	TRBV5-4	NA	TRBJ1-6	TGTGCCAGCAGCTCCGGGACTCCGGGGTCACCCCTCCACTTT	CASSSGTPGSPLHF
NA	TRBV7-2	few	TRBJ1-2	TGTGCCAGCAGTCCCAAGGGGACTAACTATGGCTACACCTTC	CASSPKGTNYGYTF
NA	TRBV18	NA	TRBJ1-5	TGTGCCAGCTCACCACAGGGGGGGTGGAATCAGCCCCAGCATTTT	CASSPQGGWNQPQHF
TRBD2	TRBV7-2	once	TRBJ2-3	TGTGCCAGCAGCTTACGAAGCGGGAGCGCAGATACGCAGTATTTT	CASSLRSGSADTQYF
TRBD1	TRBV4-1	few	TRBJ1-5	TGCGCCAGCAGCCTTGACAGGGGCTTGTGGCAGCCCCAGCATTTT	CASSLDRGLWQPQHF
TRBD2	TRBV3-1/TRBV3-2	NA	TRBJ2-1	TGTGCCAGCAGCCTTGGACTAGCGGGCACTCTCAATGAGCAGTTCTTC	CASSLGLAGTLNEQFF
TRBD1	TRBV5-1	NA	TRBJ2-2	TGCGCCAGCAGCCAAACAGGGGGCGGAGGCACCGGGGAGCTGTTTTTT	CASSQTGGGGTGELFF
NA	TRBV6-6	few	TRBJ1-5	TGTGCCAGCAGCCGAGCGGGGGGGGGCCAGCCCCAGCATTTT	CASSRAGGGQPQHF
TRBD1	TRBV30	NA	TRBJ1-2	TGTGCCTGGAGTAGACAGGGGAACTATGGCTACACCTTC	CAWSRQGNYGYTF
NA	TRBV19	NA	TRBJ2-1	TGTGCCAGTAGCGCAATGGGAGGGGGACTAACGGGGTCCTACAATGAGCAGTTCTTC	CASSAMGGGLTGSYNEQFF
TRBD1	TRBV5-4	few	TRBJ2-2	TGTGCCAGCAGCCCAGGGGGCGGGACGAACACCGGGGAGCTGTTTTTT	CASSPGGGTNTGELFF
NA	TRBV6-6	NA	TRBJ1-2	TGTGCCAGCAGTTCCCCCCGATCGCAGGGTGGCTATGGCTACACCTTC	CASSSPRSQGGYGYTF
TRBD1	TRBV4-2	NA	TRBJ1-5	TGTGCCAGCAGCCAAGACTGGGGACAGGCTTATCAGCCCCAGCATTTT	CASSQDWGQAYQPQHF
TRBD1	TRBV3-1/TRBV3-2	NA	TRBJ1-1	TGTGCCAGCAGCCCAGTACCGGGACAGGGGGCTACTGAAGCTTTCTTT	CASSPVPGQGATEAFF
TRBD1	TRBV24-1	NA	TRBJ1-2	TGTGCCACCGAGGGACAGGGGGCATCAAACTATGGCTACACCTTC	CATEGQGASNYGYTF
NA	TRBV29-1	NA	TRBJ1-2	TGCAGCGTGGGGTCGTGGGGGGGAGTCTATGGCTACACCTTC	CSVGSWGGVYGYTF
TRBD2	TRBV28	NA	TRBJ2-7	TGTGCCAGCAGTTTTGGACTAGCGGGTACCTACGAGCAGTACTTC	CASSFGLAGTYEQYF
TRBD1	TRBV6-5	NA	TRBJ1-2	TGTGCCAGCAGACAACAGGGGGGGAGTTATGGCTACACCTTC	CASRQQGGSYGYTF
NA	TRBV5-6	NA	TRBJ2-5	TGTGCCAGCAGCCAGGCAGGGTCGGCAGAGACCCAGTACTTC	CASSQAGSAETQYF
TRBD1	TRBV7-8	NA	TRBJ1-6	TGTGCCATCCGGACAGGGGGGAATTCACCCCTCCACTTT	CAIRTGGNSPLHF
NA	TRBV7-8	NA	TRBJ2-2	TGTGCCAGCAGCCCCCGACCGGGGAACACCGGGGAGCTGTTTTTT	CASSPRPGNTGELFF